The 2 T cell receptor beta chains reported below all come from one sample, sequenced in a study of long-term antiretroviral therapy in people with HIV. This was the immunoSEQ v3.0 assay at survey level. The data were produced by immunoSEQ multiplex PCR, yet TCRdb's version contains in-frame clones alone and is incomplete. The sample comprises 15,000 to 20,000 clones, 75% to 95% of which are singletons, and approximately 10% rests with the top ten. The sample here was unsorted PBMCs, taken 0.3 years after starting antiretroviral therapy. The receptors were gathered from a man between 60 and 75 years old with HIV.

This chain joins TRBV6-6 and TRBJ1-5, with a tentative D call TRBD1 (6 bases). CDR1 is MNHNY and CDR2 is SVGAGI in the germline V gene (reference sequence). The CDR3 extends over 14 amino acids. Trimming stripped 5 bases from V and 7 bases from J, with 15 bases between. The chain's CDR3 is CASSHHRVGQPQHF. The CDR3 DNA follows: TGTGCCAGCAGTCACCACAGGGTTGGGCAGCCCCAGCATTTT.

As to this clone: A read error may account for a junction end that differs from germline. J is TRBJ2-1 and V is TRBV11-1, with a tentative D call TRBD2 (6 bases). There are 12 residues in the CDR3. CDR1 is SGHAT, CDR2 FQDESV, per germline (reference sequence). The CDR3 region is CASSLVASERLF. The CDR3 coding sequence is TGTGCCAGCAGCTTAGTGGCTAGCGAGAGGCTCTTC.